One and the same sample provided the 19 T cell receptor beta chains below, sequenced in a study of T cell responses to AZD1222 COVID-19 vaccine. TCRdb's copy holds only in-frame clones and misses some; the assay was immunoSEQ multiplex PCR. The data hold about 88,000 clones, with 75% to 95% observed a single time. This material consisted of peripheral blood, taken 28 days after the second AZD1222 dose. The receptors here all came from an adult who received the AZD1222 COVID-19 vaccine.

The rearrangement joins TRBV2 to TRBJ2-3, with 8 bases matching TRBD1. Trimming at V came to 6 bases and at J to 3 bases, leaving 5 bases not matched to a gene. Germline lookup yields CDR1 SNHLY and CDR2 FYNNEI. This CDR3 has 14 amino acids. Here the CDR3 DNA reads TGTGCCAGCAGCTCGGACAGGGTGACAGATACGCAGTATTTT. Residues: CASSSDRVTDTQYF.

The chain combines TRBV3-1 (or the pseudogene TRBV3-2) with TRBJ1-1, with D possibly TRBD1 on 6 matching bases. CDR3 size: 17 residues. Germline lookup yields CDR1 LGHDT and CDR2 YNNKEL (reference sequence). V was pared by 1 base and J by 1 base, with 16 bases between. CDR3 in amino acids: CASSQGVPGRGNTEAFF. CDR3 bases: TGTGCCAGCAGCCAAGGGGTACCTGGCAGGGGGAACACTGAAGCTTTCTTT.

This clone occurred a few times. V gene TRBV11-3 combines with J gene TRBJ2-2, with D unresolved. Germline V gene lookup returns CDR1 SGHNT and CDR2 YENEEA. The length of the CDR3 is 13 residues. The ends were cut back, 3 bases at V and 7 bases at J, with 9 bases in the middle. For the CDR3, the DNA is TGTGCCAGCAGCTTTACCCAAGGCGGGGAGCTGTTTTTT. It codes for CASSFTQGGELFF.

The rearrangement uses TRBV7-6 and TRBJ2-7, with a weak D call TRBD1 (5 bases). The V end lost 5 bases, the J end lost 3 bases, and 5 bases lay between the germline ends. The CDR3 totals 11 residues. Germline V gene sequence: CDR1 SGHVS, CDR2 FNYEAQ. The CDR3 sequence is CASSDSYEQYF. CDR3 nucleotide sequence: TGTGCCAGCAGCGACAGCTACGAGCAGTACTTC.

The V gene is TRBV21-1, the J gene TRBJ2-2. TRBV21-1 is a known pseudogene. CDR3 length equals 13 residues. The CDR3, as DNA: TGTGCCAGCAGCCACCCGAACACCGGGGAGCTGTTTTTT. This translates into CASSHPNTGELFF.

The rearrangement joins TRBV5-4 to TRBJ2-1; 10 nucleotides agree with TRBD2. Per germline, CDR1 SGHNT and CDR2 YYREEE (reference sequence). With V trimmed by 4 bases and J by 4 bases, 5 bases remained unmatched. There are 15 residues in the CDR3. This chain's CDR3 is CASSRSGGNYNEQFF. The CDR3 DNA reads TGTGCCAGCAGCCGTAGCGGGGGGAATTACAATGAGCAGTTCTTC.

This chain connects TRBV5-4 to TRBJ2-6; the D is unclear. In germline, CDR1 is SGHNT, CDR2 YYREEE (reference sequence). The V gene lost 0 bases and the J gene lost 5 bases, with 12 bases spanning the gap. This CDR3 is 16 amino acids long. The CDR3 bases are TGTGCCAGCAGCTTGGAGGCAGTACGCCGGGCCAACGTCCTGACTTTC. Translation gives CASSLEAVRRANVLTF.

This CDR3 is CASSGTGGFNEQFF. The CDR3, as DNA: TGTGCCAGTTCCGGGACAGGGGGATTCAATGAGCAGTTCTTC. The chain has TRBV7-3 and TRBJ2-1; 11 bases match TRBD1. Germline CDR1 reads SGHTA; CDR2 reads FQGTGA. The CDR3 contains 14 residues. Trimming at V came to 9 bases and at J to 6 bases, leaving 7 bases not matched to a gene.

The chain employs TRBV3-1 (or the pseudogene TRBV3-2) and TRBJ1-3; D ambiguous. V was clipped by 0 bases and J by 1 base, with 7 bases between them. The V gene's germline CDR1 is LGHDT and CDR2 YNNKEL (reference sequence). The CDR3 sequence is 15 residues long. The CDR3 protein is CASSQEVRSGNTIYF. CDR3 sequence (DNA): TGTGCCAGCAGCCAAGAGGTGAGATCTGGAAACACCATATATTTT.

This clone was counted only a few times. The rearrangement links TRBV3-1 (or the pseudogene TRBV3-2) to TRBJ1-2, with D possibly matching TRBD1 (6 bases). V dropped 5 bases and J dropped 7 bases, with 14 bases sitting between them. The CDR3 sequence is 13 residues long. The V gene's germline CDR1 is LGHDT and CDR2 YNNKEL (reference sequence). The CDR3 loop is CASSYKGDTGYTF. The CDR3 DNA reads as TGTGCCAGCAGCTATAAAGGGGACACTGGCTACACCTTC.

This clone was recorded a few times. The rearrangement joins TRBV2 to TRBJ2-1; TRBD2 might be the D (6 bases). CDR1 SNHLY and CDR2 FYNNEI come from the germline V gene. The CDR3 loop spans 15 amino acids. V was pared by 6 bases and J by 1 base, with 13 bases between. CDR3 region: CASRSGRGSYNEQFF. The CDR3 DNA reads TGTGCCAGCAGATCCGGCCGGGGGTCCTACAATGAGCAGTTCTTC.

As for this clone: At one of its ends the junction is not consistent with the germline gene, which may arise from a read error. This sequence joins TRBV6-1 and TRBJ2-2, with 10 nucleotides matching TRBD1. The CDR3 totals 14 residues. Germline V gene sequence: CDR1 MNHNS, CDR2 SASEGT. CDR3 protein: CASTYGQGVGGLFF. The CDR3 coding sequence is TGTGCCAGCACATACGGACAGGGGGTCGGGGGGCTGTTTTTT.

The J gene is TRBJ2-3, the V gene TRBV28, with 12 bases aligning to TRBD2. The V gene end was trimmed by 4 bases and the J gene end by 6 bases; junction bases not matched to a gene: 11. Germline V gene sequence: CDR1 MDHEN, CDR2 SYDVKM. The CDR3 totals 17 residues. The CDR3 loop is CASSSSVSSGGGDTQYF. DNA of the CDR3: TGTGCCAGCAGTTCTTCCGTATCTAGCGGGGGGGGTGATACGCAGTATTTT.

The CDR3 nucleotides read TGTGCCAGCAGTTCCCTAGGGGGGTGGAACACTGAAGCTTTCTTT. As protein: CASSSLGGWNTEAFF. This chain connects TRBV6-2 or TRBV6-3 to TRBJ1-1; D is perhaps TRBD1 (6 bases). The length of the CDR3 is 15 residues. Looked up from germline, CDR1 is MNHEY and CDR2 is SVGEGT. The ends were cut back, 4 bases at V and 1 base at J, with 13 bases in the middle.

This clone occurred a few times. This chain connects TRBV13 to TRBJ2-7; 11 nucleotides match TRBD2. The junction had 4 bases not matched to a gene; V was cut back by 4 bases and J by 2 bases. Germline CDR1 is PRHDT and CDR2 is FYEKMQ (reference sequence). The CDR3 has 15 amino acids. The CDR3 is CASSYGTSGAYEQYF. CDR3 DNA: TGTGCCAGCAGCTATGGGACTAGCGGAGCCTACGAGCAGTACTTC.

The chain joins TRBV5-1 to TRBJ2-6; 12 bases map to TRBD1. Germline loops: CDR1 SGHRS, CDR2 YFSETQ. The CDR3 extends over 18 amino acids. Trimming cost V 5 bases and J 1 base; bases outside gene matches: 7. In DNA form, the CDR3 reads TGCGCCAGCAGTAAGGAGGGACAGGGGGCGTCTGGGGCCAACGTCCTGACTTTC. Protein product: CASSKEGQGASGANVLTF.

The CDR3 here is CASSLEPYEQYF. The CDR3 DNA reads TGCGCCAGCAGCTTGGAACCCTACGAGCAGTACTTC. V gene TRBV5-1 combines with J gene TRBJ2-7; D unclear. CDR3 size: 12 residues. V was cut by 0 bases and J by 2 bases, with 3 bases left in between. The germline CDR1 and CDR2 sequences are SGHRS and YFSETQ.

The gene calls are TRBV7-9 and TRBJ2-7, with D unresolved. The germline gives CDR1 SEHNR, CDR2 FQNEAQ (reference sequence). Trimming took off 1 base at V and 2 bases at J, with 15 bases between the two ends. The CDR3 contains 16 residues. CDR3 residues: CASSLVPVVSPYEQYF. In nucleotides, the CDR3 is TGTGCCAGCAGCTTAGTACCGGTAGTAAGTCCCTACGAGCAGTACTTC.

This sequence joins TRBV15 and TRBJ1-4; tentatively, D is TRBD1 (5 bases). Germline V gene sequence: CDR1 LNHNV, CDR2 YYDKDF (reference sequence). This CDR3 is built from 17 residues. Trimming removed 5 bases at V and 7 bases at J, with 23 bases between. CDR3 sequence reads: CATSSLGGTRRTEKLFF. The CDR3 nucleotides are TGTGCCACCAGCTCCCTGGGGGGAACACGGAGGACTGAAAAACTGTTTTTT.